The entry that follows covers one T cell receptor (beta chain) sequence. What it binds is unknown. The sample is drawn from a study of cytomegalovirus exposure and HLA in healthy donors. Across the whole study: Earlier, 150 million to 200 million T cells were analyzed, and about 100 million unique TCR beta sequences were found among them.

Use of 60 Vbeta and 13 Jbeta primers characterized the PCR. Sequenced by immunoSEQ multiplex PCR; TCRdb stores in-frame clones only, minus some. The table includes 150,000 to 200,000 clones, approximately 78% detected once. V lost 2 bases and J 3 bases, leaving 2 bases between the germline ends. In germline, CDR1 is LGHNA, CDR2 YSLEER. This CDR3 is built from 12 residues. Study results and limitations: More clonal expansion characterized HLA-associated TCR beta chains than equally common others in a later analysis. Testing in vitro showed a few CMV-associated chains specific for CMV antigens.

This sequence was found in a human donor in good health. Input material: PBMCs. V and J are TRBV4-3 and TRBJ2-1; no definite D call. CDR3 DNA sequence: TGCGCCAGCAGCCAATACTACAATGAGCAGTTCTTC. Amino acids: CASSQYYNEQFF.